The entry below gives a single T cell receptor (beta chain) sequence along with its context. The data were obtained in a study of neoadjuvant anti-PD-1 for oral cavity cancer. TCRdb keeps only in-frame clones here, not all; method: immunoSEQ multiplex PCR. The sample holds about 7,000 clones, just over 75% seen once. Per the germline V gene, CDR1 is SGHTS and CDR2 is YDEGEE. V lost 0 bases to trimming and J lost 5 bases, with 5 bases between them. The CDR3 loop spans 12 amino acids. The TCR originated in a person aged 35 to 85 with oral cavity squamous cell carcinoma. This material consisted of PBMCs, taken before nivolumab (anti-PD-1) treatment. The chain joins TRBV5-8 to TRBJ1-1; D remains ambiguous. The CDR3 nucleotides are TGTGCCAGCAGCTTGGTGAGGACTGAAGCTTTCTTT. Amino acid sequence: CASSLVRTEAFF.